What follows are 6 T cell receptor beta chains derived from one specimen sequenced in a study of cytomegalovirus exposure and HLA in healthy donors (dated by TCRdb to 2016 to 2017). Libraries were made using the immunoSEQ multiplex PCR assay. Not all clones reach the TCRdb copy of this immuneACCESS table, which keeps in-frame sequences only. Checked studies attribute under half of the gap to unresolved V genes and leave the rest unexplained. For this sample there are 140,000 or so clones; approximately 89% appear just once. 0.6% to 0.8% of the sample goes to the ten largest clones. The sequenced sample was PBMCs. The receptors stem from a man aged 18 to 35 in good health and CMV-seronegative.

The V and J genes are TRBV5-4 and TRBJ2-3; D is perhaps TRBD2 (6 bases). With 4 bases removed from V and 3 bases from J, the gap between germline ends came to 12 bases. The CDR3 covers 14 residues. The V gene's germline CDR1 is SGHNT and CDR2 YYREEE (reference sequence). CDR3 protein: CASSRVGGTDTQYF. CDR3 DNA: TGTGCCAGCAGCAGGGTGGGGGGTACAGATACGCAGTATTTT.

This chain joins TRBV15 and TRBJ1-2; D perhaps matches TRBD1 (5 bases). The V gene lost 5 bases and the J gene lost 4 bases, with 8 bases spanning the gap. In germline, CDR1 is LNHNV, CDR2 YYDKDF (reference sequence). The CDR3 loop spans 12 amino acids. CDR3 DNA sequence: TGTGCCACCAGCGACAGCCTCTATGGCTACACCTTC. This sequence encodes CATSDSLYGYTF.

The chain has TRBV15 and TRBJ2-1; 7 bases align to TRBD2. There are 15 residues in the CDR3. CDR1 and CDR2 from the germline V gene are LNHNV and YYDKDF (reference sequence). Germline trimming cut 1 base from V and 4 bases from J; bases unmatched to any gene: 4. The CDR3 loop reads CATSRAGGVYNEQFF. The CDR3 coding sequence is TGTGCCACCAGCAGAGCTGGGGGGGTATACAATGAGCAGTTCTTC.

J is TRBJ1-4 and V is TRBV9; 9 nucleotides line up with TRBD1. The CDR3 runs to 16 residues. The J segment lost 4 bases and the V segment lost 4 bases, leaving 8 bases of the junction unmatched. Germline V lookup: CDR1 SGDLS, CDR2 YYNGEE. The CDR3 DNA reads TGTGCCAGCAGCCCGGGACAGGGAGCCTTTAATGAAAAACTGTTTTTT. It translates to CASSPGQGAFNEKLFF.

CDR3 DNA sequence: TGTGCCAGCAGCTTGTACAGCACTGAAGCTTTCTTT. Its protein is CASSLYSTEAFF. The J gene is TRBJ1-1, the V gene TRBV5-4, with D unresolved. The CDR3 consists of 12 residues. CDR1 and CDR2 (germline): SGHNT, YYREEE (reference sequence). The ends were cut back, 1 base at V and 4 bases at J, with 5 bases in the middle. The variable domain in full, with the rest retrieved from reference TRBV5-4 and TRBJ1-1, is ETGVTQSPTHLIKTRGQQVTLRCSSQSGHNTVSWYQQALGQGPQFIFQYYREEENGRGNFPPRFSGLQFPNYSSELNVNALELDDSALYLCASSLYSTEAFFGQGTRLTVV.

This rearrangement joins TRBV11-2 to TRBJ1-2; weak D call: TRBD1 (6 bases). The germline V and J ends were trimmed by 5 bases and 4 bases, with 11 bases remaining between them. The CDR3 covers 13 residues. Germline V gives CDR1 SGHAT, CDR2 FQNNGV. This chain's CDR3 is CASSRTEIYGYTF. CDR3 nucleotides: TGTGCCAGCAGCCGGACAGAGATCTATGGCTACACCTTC.